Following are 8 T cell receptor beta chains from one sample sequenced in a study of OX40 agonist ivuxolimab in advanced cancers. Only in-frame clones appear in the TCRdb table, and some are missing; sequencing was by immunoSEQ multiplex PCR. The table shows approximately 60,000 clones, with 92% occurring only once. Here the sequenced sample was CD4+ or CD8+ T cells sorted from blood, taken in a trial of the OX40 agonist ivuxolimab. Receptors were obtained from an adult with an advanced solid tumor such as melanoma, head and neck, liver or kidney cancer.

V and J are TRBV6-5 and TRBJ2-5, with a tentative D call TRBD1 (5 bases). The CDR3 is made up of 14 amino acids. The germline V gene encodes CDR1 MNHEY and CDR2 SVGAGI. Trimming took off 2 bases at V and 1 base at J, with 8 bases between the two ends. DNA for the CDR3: TGTGCCAGCAGTTACGGGGCAGGCCAAGAGACCCAGTACTTC. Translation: CASSYGAGQETQYF.

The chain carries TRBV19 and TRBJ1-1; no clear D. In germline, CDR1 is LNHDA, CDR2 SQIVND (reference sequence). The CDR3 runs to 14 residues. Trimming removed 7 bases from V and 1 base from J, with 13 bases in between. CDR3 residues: CASITGRRNTEAFF. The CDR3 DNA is TGTGCCAGTATTACGGGTCGAAGGAACACTGAAGCTTTCTTT.

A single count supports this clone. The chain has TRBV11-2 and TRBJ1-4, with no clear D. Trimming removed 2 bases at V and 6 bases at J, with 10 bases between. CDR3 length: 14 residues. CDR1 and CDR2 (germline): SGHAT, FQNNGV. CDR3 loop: CASSLQVSDEKLFF. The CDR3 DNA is TGTGCCAGCAGCTTACAGGTGTCAGATGAAAAACTGTTTTTT.

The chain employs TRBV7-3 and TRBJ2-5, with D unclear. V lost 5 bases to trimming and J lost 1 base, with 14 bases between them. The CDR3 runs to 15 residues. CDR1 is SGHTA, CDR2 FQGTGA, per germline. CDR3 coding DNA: TGTGCCAGCAGCCTACCGGGTGACTTCCAAGAGACCCAGTACTTC. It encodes CASSLPGDFQETQYF.

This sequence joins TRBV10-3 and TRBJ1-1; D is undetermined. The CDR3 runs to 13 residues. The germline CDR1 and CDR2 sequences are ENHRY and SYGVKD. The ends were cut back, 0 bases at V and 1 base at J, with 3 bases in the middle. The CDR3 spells CAISESGNTEAFF. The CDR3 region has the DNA TGTGCCATCAGTGAGTCGGGGAACACTGAAGCTTTCTTT.

The CDR3 is CASSPGQGVTGELFF. The CDR3 bases are TGTGCCAGCTCACCTGGACAGGGGGTGACCGGGGAGCTGTTTTTT. This rearrangement joins TRBV18 to TRBJ2-2, with 10 nucleotides matching TRBD1. This CDR3 is built from 15 residues. Per germline, CDR1 KGHSH and CDR2 LQKENI. V was clipped by 3 bases and J by 5 bases; unmatched bases: 3.

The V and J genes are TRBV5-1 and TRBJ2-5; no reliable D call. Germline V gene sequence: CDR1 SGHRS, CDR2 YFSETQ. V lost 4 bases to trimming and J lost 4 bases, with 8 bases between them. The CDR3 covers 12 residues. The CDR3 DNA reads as TGCGCCAGCAGCACCACCACAGAGACCCAGTACTTC. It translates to CASSTTTETQYF.

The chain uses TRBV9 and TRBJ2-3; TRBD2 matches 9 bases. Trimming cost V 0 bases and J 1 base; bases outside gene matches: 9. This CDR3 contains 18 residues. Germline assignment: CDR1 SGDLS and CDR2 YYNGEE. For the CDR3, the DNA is TGTGCCAGCAGCGTAGGTTCTAGCGGGGTCCCTGGCACAGATACGCAGTATTTT. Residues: CASSVGSSGVPGTDTQYF.